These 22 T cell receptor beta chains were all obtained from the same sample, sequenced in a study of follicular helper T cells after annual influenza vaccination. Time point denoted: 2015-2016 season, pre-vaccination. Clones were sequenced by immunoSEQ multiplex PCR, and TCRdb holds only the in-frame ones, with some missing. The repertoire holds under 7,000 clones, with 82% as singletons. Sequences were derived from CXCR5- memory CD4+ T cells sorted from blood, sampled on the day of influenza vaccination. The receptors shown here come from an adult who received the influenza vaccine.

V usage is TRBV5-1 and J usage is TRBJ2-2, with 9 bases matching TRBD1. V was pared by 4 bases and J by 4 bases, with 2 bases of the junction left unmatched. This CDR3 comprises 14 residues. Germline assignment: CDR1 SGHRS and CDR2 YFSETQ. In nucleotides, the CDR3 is TGCGCCAGCAGCCCGACAGGGGGCACCGGGGAGCTGTTTTTT. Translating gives CASSPTGGTGELFF.

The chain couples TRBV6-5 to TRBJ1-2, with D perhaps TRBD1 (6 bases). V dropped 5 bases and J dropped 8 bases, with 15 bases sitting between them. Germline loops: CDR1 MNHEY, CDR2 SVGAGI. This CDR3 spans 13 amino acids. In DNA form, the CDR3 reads TGTGCCAGCAGTCAAAACAGGGCTTACGGCTACACCTTC. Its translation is CASSQNRAYGYTF.

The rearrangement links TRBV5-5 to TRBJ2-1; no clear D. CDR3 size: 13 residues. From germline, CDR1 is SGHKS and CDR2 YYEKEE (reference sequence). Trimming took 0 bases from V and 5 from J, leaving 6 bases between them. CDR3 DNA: TGTGCCAGCAGCTTGGCCGCGGACAATGAGCAGTTCTTC. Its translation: CASSLAADNEQFF.

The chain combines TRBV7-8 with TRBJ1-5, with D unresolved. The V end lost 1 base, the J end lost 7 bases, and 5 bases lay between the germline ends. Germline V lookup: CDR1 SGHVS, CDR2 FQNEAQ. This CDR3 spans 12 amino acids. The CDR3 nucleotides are TGTGCCAGCAGCTTAGGAGGGCAGCCCCAGCATTTT. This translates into CASSLGGQPQHF.

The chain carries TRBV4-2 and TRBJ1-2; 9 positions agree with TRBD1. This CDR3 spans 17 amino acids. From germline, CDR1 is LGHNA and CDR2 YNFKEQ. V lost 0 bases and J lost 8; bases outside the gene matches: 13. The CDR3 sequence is CASSQEVTGTGIGGYTF. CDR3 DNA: TGTGCCAGCAGCCAAGAAGTAACCGGGACAGGGATTGGCGGCTACACCTTC.

The CDR3 loop reads CASSLQARGGLRDEQFF. CDR3 bases: TGTGCCAGCAGCTTACAGGCTCGGGGGGGACTGCGTGATGAGCAGTTCTTC. This chain uses TRBV7-3 with TRBJ2-1; TRBD2 matches 8 bases. The CDR3 extends over 17 amino acids. With 2 bases clipped from V and 8 bases from J, the junction kept 14 bases outside the gene matches. Germline assignment: CDR1 SGHTA and CDR2 FQGTGA.

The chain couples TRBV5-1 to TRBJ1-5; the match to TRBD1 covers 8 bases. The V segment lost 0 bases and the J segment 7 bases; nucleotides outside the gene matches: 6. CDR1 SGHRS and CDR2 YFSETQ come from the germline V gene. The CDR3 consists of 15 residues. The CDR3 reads CASSLGGQEKQPQHF. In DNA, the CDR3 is TGCGCCAGCAGCTTGGGGGGACAGGAGAAACAGCCCCAGCATTTT.

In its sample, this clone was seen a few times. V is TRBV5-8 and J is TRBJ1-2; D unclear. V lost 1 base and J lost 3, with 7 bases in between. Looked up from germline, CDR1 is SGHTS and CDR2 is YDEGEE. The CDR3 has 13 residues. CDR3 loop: CASSLYRDYGYTF. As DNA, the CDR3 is TGTGCCAGCAGCTTGTATAGAGACTATGGCTACACCTTC.

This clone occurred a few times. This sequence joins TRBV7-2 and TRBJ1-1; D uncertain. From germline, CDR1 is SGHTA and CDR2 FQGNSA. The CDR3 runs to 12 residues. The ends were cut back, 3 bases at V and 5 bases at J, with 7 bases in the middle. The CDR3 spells CASSFPRTEAFF. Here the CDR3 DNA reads TGTGCCAGCAGCTTCCCTAGAACTGAAGCTTTCTTT. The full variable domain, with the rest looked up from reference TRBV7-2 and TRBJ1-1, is GAGVSQSPSNKVTEKGKDVELRCDPISGHTALYWYRQSLGQGLEFLIYFQGNSAPDKSGLPSDRFSAERTGGSVSTLTIQRTQQEDSAVYLCASSFPRTEAFFGQGTRLTVV.

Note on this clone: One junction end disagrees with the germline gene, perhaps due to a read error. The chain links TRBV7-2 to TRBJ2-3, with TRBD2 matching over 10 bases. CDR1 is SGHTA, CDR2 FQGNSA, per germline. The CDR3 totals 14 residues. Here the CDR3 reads CASSIAGGADTQYF. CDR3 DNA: TGTGCCAGCAGCATAGCGGGGGGAGCAGATACGCAGTATTTT.

CDR3 nucleotides: TGTGCCAGCAGCTTAGCAGCAAACTACGAGCAGTACTTC. Amino acid sequence: CASSLAANYEQYF. This rearrangement joins TRBV7-2 to TRBJ2-7; no reliable D call. Trimming took 0 bases from V and 3 from J, leaving 6 bases between them. This CDR3 has 13 residues. CDR1 is SGHTA and CDR2 is FQGNSA in the germline V gene. The full variable domain, its missing parts supplied by reference TRBV7-2 and TRBJ2-7, is GAGVSQSPSNKVTEKGKDVELRCDPISGHTALYWYRQSLGQGLEFLIYFQGNSAPDKSGLPSDRFSAERTGGSVSTLTIQRTQQEDSAVYLCASSLAANYEQYFGPGTRLTVT.

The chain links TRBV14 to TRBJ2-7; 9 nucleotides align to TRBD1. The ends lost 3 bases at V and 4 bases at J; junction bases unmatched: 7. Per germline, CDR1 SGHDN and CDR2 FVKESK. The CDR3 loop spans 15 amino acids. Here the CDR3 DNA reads TGTGCCAGCAGCCAGTCCGGGACAGGGCTTTACGAGCAGTACTTC. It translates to CASSQSGTGLYEQYF.

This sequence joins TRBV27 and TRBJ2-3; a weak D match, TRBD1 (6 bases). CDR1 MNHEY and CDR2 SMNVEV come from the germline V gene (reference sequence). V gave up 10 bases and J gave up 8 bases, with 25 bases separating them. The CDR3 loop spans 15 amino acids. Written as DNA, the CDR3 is TGTGCCACGAGTACAGGGCAAAGCCGGATCGGTACGCAGTATTTT. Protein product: CATSTGQSRIGTQYF.

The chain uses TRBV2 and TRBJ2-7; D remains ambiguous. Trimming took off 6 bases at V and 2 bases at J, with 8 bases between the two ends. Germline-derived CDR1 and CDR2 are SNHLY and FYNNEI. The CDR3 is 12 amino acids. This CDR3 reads CASSPQTYEQYF. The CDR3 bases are TGTGCCAGCAGCCCACAAACCTACGAGCAGTACTTC.

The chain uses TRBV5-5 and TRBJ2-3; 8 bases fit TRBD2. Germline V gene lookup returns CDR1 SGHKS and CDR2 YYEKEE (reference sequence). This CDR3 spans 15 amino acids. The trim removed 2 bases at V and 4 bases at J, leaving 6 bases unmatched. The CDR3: CASSLTSGGADTQYF. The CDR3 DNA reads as TGTGCCAGCAGCTTAACTAGCGGCGGGGCAGATACGCAGTATTTT.

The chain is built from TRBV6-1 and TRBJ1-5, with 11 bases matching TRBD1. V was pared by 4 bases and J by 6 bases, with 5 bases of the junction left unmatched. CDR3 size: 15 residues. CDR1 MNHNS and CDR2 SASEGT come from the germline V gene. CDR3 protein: CASSVMDRGLQPQHF. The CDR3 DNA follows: TGTGCCAGCAGTGTAATGGACAGGGGGCTTCAGCCCCAGCATTTT.

The CDR3 spells CASSLVWGTSTDTQYF. CDR3 in DNA: TGTGCCAGCAGCTTAGTTTGGGGGACTAGCACAGATACGCAGTATTTT. The V gene is TRBV11-3, the J gene TRBJ2-3; D may be TRBD2 (6 bases). CDR3 size: 16 residues. Trimming removed 1 base from V and 0 bases from J, with 11 bases in between. CDR1 and CDR2 from the germline V gene are SGHNT and YENEEA.

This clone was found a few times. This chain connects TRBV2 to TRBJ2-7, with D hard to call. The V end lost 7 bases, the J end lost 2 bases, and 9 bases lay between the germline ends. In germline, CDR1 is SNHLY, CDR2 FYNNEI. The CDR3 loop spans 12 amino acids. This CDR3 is CASKPVPYEQYF. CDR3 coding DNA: TGTGCCAGCAAACCAGTCCCCTACGAGCAGTACTTC.

Here the CDR3 reads CASSPQRGGYEQYF. CDR3 nucleotides: TGTGCCAGCTCACCACAACGGGGCGGCTACGAGCAGTACTTC. The chain couples TRBV18 to TRBJ2-7; the D call may be TRBD1 or TRBD2 (5 bases each). Trimming stripped 1 base from V and 3 bases from J, with 10 bases between. Germline loops: CDR1 KGHSH, CDR2 LQKENI. The CDR3 sequence is 14 residues long.

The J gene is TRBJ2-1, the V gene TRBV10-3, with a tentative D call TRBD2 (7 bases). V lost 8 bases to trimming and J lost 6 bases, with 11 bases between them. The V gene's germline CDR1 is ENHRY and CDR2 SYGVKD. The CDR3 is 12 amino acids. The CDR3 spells CAIGGAGNEQFF. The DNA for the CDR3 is TGTGCCATCGGGGGGGCGGGCAATGAGCAGTTCTTC.

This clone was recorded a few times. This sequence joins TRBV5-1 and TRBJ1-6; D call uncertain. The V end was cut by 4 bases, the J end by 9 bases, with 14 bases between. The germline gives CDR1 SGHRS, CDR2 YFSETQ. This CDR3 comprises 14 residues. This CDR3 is CASSLSGRGSPLHF. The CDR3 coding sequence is TGCGCCAGCAGCCTCTCCGGTCGGGGTTCACCCCTCCACTTT.

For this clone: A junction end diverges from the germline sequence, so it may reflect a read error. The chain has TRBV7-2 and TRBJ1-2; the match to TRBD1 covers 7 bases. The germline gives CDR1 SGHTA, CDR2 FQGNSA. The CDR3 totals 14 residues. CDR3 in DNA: TGTGCCAGCAGCTTAGCAAAAAAGACAGGGAGTCGGGCCTTC. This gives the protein CASSLAKKTGSRAF.